The next 5 T cell receptor beta chains were all read from a single sample in a study of regulatory T cells in long-lasting Graves disease. Time point specified: persistent/refractory GD, antithyroid drugs over 5 years with positive TRAb. PBMC RNA served as the TCR library source. Investigators prepared the TCR beta libraries by applying iRepertoire HTBI primers and Arm-PCR of CDR3 regions. TCRdb ran MiXCR on the multiplex PCR reads and lists one entry per CDR3 protein. Of fewer than 400,000 distinct CDR3 sequences in the sample, roughly 20% were seen once. Here the sequenced sample was peripheral blood mononuclear cells (PBMCs), taken when the disease was refractory, from a patient treated with antithyroid drugs. The receptors here all came from a female donor with Graves disease.

There are many counts of this clonotype. This chain connects TRBV6-1 to TRBJ2-7; TRBD2 might be the D (6 bases). The CDR3 is 15 residues long. Germline V gives CDR1 MNHNS, CDR2 SASEGT. V lost 8 bases, J lost 6 bases, and 23 bases lay in between. CDR3 nucleotides: TGTGCCAGCCAGTTCGGTCGACTAGAGGCCAGCGAGCAGTACTTC. Translated: CASQFGRLEASEQYF.

About this clonotype: Given a much more abundant clone one base away, this may be a read error. This chain links TRBV3-1 with TRBJ1-1; weak D call: TRBD1 (5 bases). V was pared by 6 bases and J by 5 bases, with 10 bases between. Germline lookup yields CDR1 LGHDT and CDR2 YNNKEL (reference sequence). The CDR3 sequence is 12 residues long. The CDR3 DNA reads as TGTGCCAGCAGTGGGGCAGGGACTGAAGCTTTCTTT. Translated: CASSGAGTEAFF.

This clonotype appeared many times. V gene TRBV30 combines with J gene TRBJ1-2; D ambiguous. V shed 2 bases and J shed 5 bases, with 15 bases lying between them. Looked up from germline, CDR1 is GTSNPN and CDR2 is SVGIG (reference sequence). This CDR3 has 14 amino acids. As DNA, the CDR3 is TGTGCCTGGAGTACGGCGGAGCGGTTTTATGGCTACACCTTC. Encoded protein: CAWSTAERFYGYTF.

This clonotype came up many times. The CDR3: CASSLSPGELFF. The CDR3 coding sequence is TGTGCCAGCAGCCTATCCCCCGGGGAGCTGTTTTTT. The chain joins TRBV7-3 to TRBJ2-2; no clear D gene. There are 12 residues in the CDR3. CDR1 is SGHTA, CDR2 FQGTGA, per germline. V shed 5 bases and J shed 6 bases, with 7 bases lying between them.

A few counts support this clonotype. The genes are TRBV7-2 and TRBJ2-5; 13 bases map to TRBD2. CDR1 and CDR2 (germline): SGHTA, FQGNSA. Trimming at V came to 5 bases and at J to 4 bases, leaving 16 bases not matched to a gene. This CDR3 has 19 residues. CDR3 protein: CASSPRTSGSGFPLETQYF. The CDR3 DNA reads TGTGCCAGCAGCCCAAGGACTAGCGGGAGTGGCTTCCCCCTAGAGACCCAGTACTTC. Full variable domain (rest looked up from reference TRBV7-2 and TRBJ2-5): GAGVSQSPSNKVTEKGKDVELRCDPISGHTALYWYRQSLGQGLEFLIYFQGNSAPDKSGLPSDRFSAERTGGSVSTLTIQRTQQEDSAVYLCASSPRTSGSGFPLETQYFGPGTRLLVL.